The subject of this entry is one T cell receptor beta chain. The data are from a study of blood T cell repertoires in COVID-19. Study as a whole: Samples representing acute and convalescent COVID-19 were sourced from the United States, Italy and Spain.

Trimming took 0 bases from V and 0 from J, leaving 10 bases between them. Germline CDR1 SGHNT, CDR2 YYREEE (reference sequence). The CDR3 contains 16 residues. Which cohort a participant joined came from the clinical history participants gave. As handled by the study authors: Nucleated cell counts were estimated from reference gene primer amplification. Some clones are missing from TCRdb's copy, which holds only in-frame ones; the method was immunoSEQ multiplex PCR. D and trimming come from the DNA, and the V and J calls and clone size come from that table. This sample has about 240,000 clones, with 87% found just once.

The sequenced sample was PBMCs or T cells enriched from blood (not recorded which). V and J are TRBV5-4 and TRBJ1-3; D call uncertain. The sequence was obtained from a woman in her 30s with acute COVID-19. DNA for the CDR3: TGTGCCAGCAGCTTGGCCGGAGACGTCTCTGGAAACACCATATATTTT. Its translation: CASSLAGDVSGNTIYF.